The rows below give T cell receptor beta chains drawn from one sample of a study of T cell responses to AZD1222 COVID-19 vaccine. The assay was immunoSEQ multiplex PCR, and TCRdb's table has in-frame clones only and misses some. This sample has about 140,000 clones, with almost 95% found just once. The starting material was peripheral blood, obtained 28 days after the second AZD1222 dose. These receptor sequences come from an adult who received the AZD1222 COVID-19 vaccine. Each CDR3 is given with its conserved first and last residue. Fields, in order: V gene, J gene, clone size, D gene, CDR3 DNA, CDR3 protein. D genes are given only for firm matches. Size is stated for part of the rows, as once, few or many counts, or as a class when the clone is expanded.

>TRBV4-2|TRBJ2-1|NA|NA
TGTGCCAGCAGCCAAGAACCTCTGGCTTTCGACAATGAGCAGTTCTTC
CASSQEPLAFDNEQFF
>TRBV2|TRBJ1-3|NA|TRBD1
TGTGCCAGCAGCCTTACAGGGGTAGGAAACACCATATATTTT
CASSLTGVGNTIYF
>TRBV4-1|TRBJ2-3|NA|TRBD2
TGCGCCAGCAGCCAGGGACTAGCGGGAAGAGATACGCAGTATTTT
CASSQGLAGRDTQYF
>TRBV11-2|TRBJ2-1|NA|NA
TGTGCCAGCAGCCCCCAGCGTGGGAGCTCTTACAATGAGCAGTTCTTC
CASSPQRGSSYNEQFF
>TRBV28|TRBJ1-5|NA|NA
TGTGCCATAGGGGTGGGCAATAGCAATCAGCCCCAGCATTTT
CAIGVGNSNQPQHF
>TRBV6-2/TRBV6-3|TRBJ1-2|NA|TRBD1
TGTGCCAGCAGTTACTCGTGGGGACAGGGTTCTGGCTACACCTTC
CASSYSWGQGSGYTF
>TRBV6-5|TRBJ1-4|NA|NA
TGTGCCGCCGGACCCAGGGGTGCTAATGAAAAACTGTTTTTT
CAAGPRGANEKLFF
>TRBV14|TRBJ2-3|NA|NA
TGTGCCAGCAGCCAAGATTTTCGCTGGGACTTTAGCACAGATACGCAGTATTTT
CASSQDFRWDFSTDTQYF
>TRBV20-1|TRBJ1-1|NA|NA
TGCAGTGCTAGTCAGGGCATCACTGAAGCTTTCTTT
CSASQGITEAFF
>TRBV7-9|TRBJ1-1|NA|NA
TGTGCCAGCAGCTTAGAGAGCCAGGGCACTGAAGCTTTCTTT
CASSLESQGTEAFF
>TRBV19|TRBJ1-2|NA|NA
TGTGCCAGTAGTATAGATCTATGGGGCGGCGGCTACACCTTC
CASSIDLWGGGYTF
>TRBV11-1|TRBJ1-1|NA|NA
TGTGCCAGCAGCTTAAGAAGGGCACAGGGCGCGACTGAAGCTTTCTTT
CASSLRRAQGATEAFF
>TRBV28|TRBJ2-1|NA|NA
TGTGCCAGCACGCCGGACAGCCTTATGGGGAATGAGCAGTTCTTC
CASTPDSLMGNEQFF
>TRBV5-1|TRBJ1-2|few|TRBD1
TGCGCCAGCTTGCCGGGACAGGGGGCAGGTCGGTATGGCTACACCTTC
CASLPGQGAGRYGYTF
>TRBV5-3|TRBJ1-2|NA|NA
TGTGCCAGAAGCTTCCCGACTAACTATGGCTACACCTTC
CARSFPTNYGYTF
>TRBV27|TRBJ2-7|NA|NA
TGTGCCAGCAGGCCCCCTGGGGGGAACTACGAGCAGTACTTC
CASRPPGGNYEQYF
>TRBV18|TRBJ2-3|NA|TRBD2
TGTGCCAGCTCACCTCTAGCGGGCACAGATACGCAGTATTTT
CASSPLAGTDTQYF
>TRBV7-9|TRBJ2-7|NA|TRBD2
TGTGCCAGCAGCGTAACTAGCGGGAGAGTCGACGAGCAGTACTTC
CASSVTSGRVDEQYF
>TRBV5-4|TRBJ2-2|NA|TRBD2
TGTGCCAGCAGCTTGGTTAGCGGGAGGGCCCGACGGTTGGGGGAGCTGTTTTTT
CASSLVSGRARRLGELFF
>TRBV9|TRBJ2-1|NA|NA
TGTGCCAGCACGCCGGGATCGATAAATAATGAGCAGTTCTTC
CASTPGSINNEQFF
>TRBV28|TRBJ1-3|NA|NA
TGTGCCAGCAGTCCCTCGGATGGGATCTCTGGAAACACCATATATTTT
CASSPSDGISGNTIYF
>TRBV2|TRBJ1-3|NA|NA
TGTGCCAGCAGTGAAGGGGGCATCGGCGGAAACACCATATATTTT
CASSEGGIGGNTIYF
>TRBV19|TRBJ2-1|few|TRBD1
TGTGCCAGTAGTATAGCCAGGGACAGTAGCTCCTACAATGAGCAGTTCTTC
CASSIARDSSSYNEQFF
>TRBV12-3/TRBV12-4|TRBJ2-1|NA|NA
TGTGCCAGCAGTTTACTAGTACAGGATGAGCAGTTCTTC
CASSLLVQDEQFF
>TRBV20-1|TRBJ1-4|NA|NA
TGCAGCGGGGGTAGCATGGAAAAACTGTTTTTT
CSGGSMEKLFF
>TRBV9|TRBJ2-5|NA|NA
TGTGCCAGCAGCGTAGCCCTGGGGGGGCGGCAAGAGACCCAGTACTTC
CASSVALGGRQETQYF
>TRBV6-6|TRBJ1-5|NA|TRBD1
TGTGCCAGCAGTCCCGAACCCGGGACAGAGATTAGCAATCAGCCCCAGCATTTT
CASSPEPGTEISNQPQHF
>TRBV4-1|TRBJ2-1|once|NA
TGCGCCAGCAGCCAAGAAGGGCGGGTCGACAATGAGCAGTTCTTC
CASSQEGRVDNEQFF
>TRBV19|TRBJ1-5|NA|NA
TGTGCCAGTAGTCCTACGGGGGGTAAACAGCCCCAGCATTTT
CASSPTGGKQPQHF
>TRBV30|TRBJ2-1|NA|TRBD1
TGTGCCTGGAGGCAGGGGACAGGGGGATACAATGAGCAGTTCTTC
CAWRQGTGGYNEQFF
>TRBV18|TRBJ1-3|NA|NA
TGTGCCAGCTCACCGGGGCCAGGGCGCGGAAACACCATATATTTT
CASSPGPGRGNTIYF
>TRBV2|TRBJ2-1|NA|TRBD2
TGTACCAGCAGTAAGAGCGGGAGCTCCTACAATGAGCAGTTCTTC
CTSSKSGSSYNEQFF
>TRBV7-2|TRBJ2-5|NA|TRBD2
TGTGCCAGCAGCTTAGTCCGGACTAGCGGGACCCAGTACTTC
CASSLVRTSGTQYF
>TRBV7-9|TRBJ2-3|NA|TRBD2
TGTGCCAGCAGCTCTACAGCGGGAGGGGGCACAGATACGCAGTATTTT
CASSSTAGGGTDTQYF
>TRBV5-6|TRBJ1-1|NA|TRBD1
TGTGCCAGCAGCTTCCGGGACAGGGATCCGAACACTGAAGCTTTCTTT
CASSFRDRDPNTEAFF
>TRBV27|TRBJ2-7|NA|NA
TGTGCCAGCAGTTTAAGGGGGAGGTACGAGCAGTACTTC
CASSLRGRYEQYF
>TRBV3-1/TRBV3-2|TRBJ2-7|NA|TRBD2
TGTGCCAGCAGCCAAGGGGGGGGCTCCTACGAGCAGTACTTC
CASSQGGGSYEQYF
>TRBV6-1|TRBJ1-2|NA|TRBD1
TGTGCCAGCAGTGAAGCGGCAGGGGGCAGCTATGGCTACACCTTC
CASSEAAGGSYGYTF
>TRBV4-2|TRBJ2-3|NA|TRBD2
TGTGCCAGCAGCTCGGGACTAGCGGGTATACCGGTCGATACGCAGTATTTT
CASSSGLAGIPVDTQYF
>TRBV14|TRBJ2-2|NA|NA
TGTGCCAGCAGCCCCGGAGCACCGAACACCGGGGAGCTGTTTTTT
CASSPGAPNTGELFF
>TRBV27|TRBJ2-5|NA|NA
TGTGCCAGCAGTCCCGGCAGGGGAGGGGAGACCCAGTACTTC
CASSPGRGGETQYF
>TRBV24-1|TRBJ1-3|NA|NA
TGTGCCACCAGTGATACTTCGGCCGACTCTGGAAACACCATATATTTT
CATSDTSADSGNTIYF
>TRBV5-1|TRBJ1-4|NA|NA
TGCGCCAGCAGCCCACAGGGAGGTGCAACTAATGAAAAACTGTTTTTT
CASSPQGGATNEKLFF
>TRBV7-9|TRBJ2-5|NA|TRBD2
TGTGCCAGCAGCTCGGGACTAGCGGGAACAGAGACCCAGTACTTC
CASSSGLAGTETQYF
>TRBV10-3|TRBJ1-1|NA|NA
TGTGCCATCACTGGGGCTCTGGACACTGAAGCTTTCTTT
CAITGALDTEAFF
>TRBV12-3/TRBV12-4|TRBJ1-1|NA|NA
TGTGCCAGCAGGGCAGGGTGGGGGACTGAAGCTTTCTTT
CASRAGWGTEAFF
>TRBV12-3/TRBV12-4|TRBJ1-1|NA|NA
TGTGCCAGCAGTTTTTCGGAAAACACTGAAGCTTTCTTT
CASSFSENTEAFF
>TRBV5-1|TRBJ1-5|NA|TRBD1
TGCGCCAGCAGCTCGGGACAGGGCCTTTCCCAGCCCCAGCATTTT
CASSSGQGLSQPQHF
>TRBV7-2|TRBJ1-2|NA|NA
TGTGCCAGCAGCCCGTCGAGGGGTAGGGGGTCTTCCTATGGCTACACCTTC
CASSPSRGRGSSYGYTF
>TRBV4-1|TRBJ1-4|NA|NA
TGCGCCAGCAGCCAAGCCCCTGTAGGGACAACTAATGAAAAACTGTTTTTT
CASSQAPVGTTNEKLFF
>TRBV12-3/TRBV12-4|TRBJ2-1|NA|NA
TGTGCCAGCAGCTCGTACAATGAGCAGTTCTTC
CASSSYNEQFF
>TRBV4-2|TRBJ2-3|NA|NA
TGTGCCAGCAGCCAAGATACCCAGCGCACAGATACGCAGTATTTT
CASSQDTQRTDTQYF
>TRBV2|TRBJ1-4|NA|NA
TGTGCCAGCAGTGAGGATGGGGCCCTTTATAATGAAAAACTGTTTTTT
CASSEDGALYNEKLFF
>TRBV5-6|TRBJ1-2|NA|TRBD1
TGTGCCAGCAGCCAACGGGACAGCTATGGCTACACCTTC
CASSQRDSYGYTF